The 6 T cell receptor beta chains listed next were all sequenced from one sample in a study of technical replicates of blood from a few donors. Libraries were prepared by immunoSEQ multiplex PCR; TCRdb keeps only in-frame clonotypes and omits some of them. The profile shows approximately 85,000 clones, about 93% of them singletons. The source material was T cells isolated from PBMCs. These receptors came from a human donor in good health.

This sequence joins TRBV5-4 and TRBJ1-6; 9 bases map to TRBD1. Germline values: CDR1 SGHNT, CDR2 YYREEE (reference sequence). The ends lost 4 bases at V and 13 bases at J; junction bases unmatched: 12. The CDR3 sequence is 15 residues long. Written as DNA, the CDR3 is TGTGCCAGCAGCATCAACTCCGGGACAGGGAAGCCCCTCCACTTT. Its translation is CASSINSGTGKPLHF.

The V call is TRBV10-3, the J call TRBJ2-7; D is uncertain. The germline V gene encodes CDR1 ENHRY and CDR2 SYGVKD. V shed 3 bases and J shed 2 bases, with 5 bases lying between them. This CDR3 is 12 amino acids long. The CDR3 DNA reads TGTGCCATCAGTGATTCTGCCTACGAGCAGTACTTC. Translation: CAISDSAYEQYF.

The chain joins TRBV5-1 to TRBJ2-7; 8 positions match TRBD1. Trimming cost V 0 bases and J 5 bases; bases outside gene matches: 4. CDR1 is SGHRS, CDR2 YFSETQ, per germline. The CDR3 sequence is 14 residues long. CDR3 loop: CASSLGQGADEQYF. CDR3 sequence (DNA): TGCGCCAGCAGCTTGGGGCAGGGGGCAGACGAGCAGTACTTC.

This chain uses TRBV28 with TRBJ2-7, with 7 bases fitting TRBD1. This CDR3 is 15 amino acids long. Per the germline V gene, CDR1 is MDHEN and CDR2 is SYDVKM. V was clipped by 6 bases and J by 3 bases; unmatched bases: 11. The DNA of the CDR3 is TGTGCCAGCAGAACAACCGGGACAGCCCTCTACGAGCAGTACTTC. Protein: CASRTTGTALYEQYF. The whole variable domain, remainder taken from reference TRBV28 and TRBJ2-7, is DVKVTQSSRYLVKRTGEKVFLECVQDMDHENMFWYRQDPGLGLRLIYFSYDVKMKEKGDIPEGYSVSREKKERFSLILESASTNQTSMYLCASRTTGTALYEQYFGPGTRLTVT.

The chain joins TRBV19 to TRBJ1-2; 9 bases are shared with TRBD1. The germline V gene encodes CDR1 LNHDA and CDR2 SQIVND (reference sequence). Trimming at V came to 5 bases and at J to 4 bases, leaving 8 bases not matched to a gene. The length of the CDR3 is 15 residues. CDR3 protein: CASSLPGTGTYGYTF. Written as DNA, the CDR3 is TGTGCCAGTAGTTTACCCGGGACAGGGACCTATGGCTACACCTTC. Full variable domain (outside the CDR3, taken from reference TRBV19 and TRBJ1-2): DGGITQSPKYLFRKEGQNVTLSCEQNLNHDAMYWYRQDPGQGLRLIYYSQIVNDFQKGDIAEGYSVSREKKESFPLTVTSAQKNPTAFYLCASSLPGTGTYGYTFGSGTRLTVV.

The chain carries TRBV5-1 and TRBJ2-1; 7 nucleotides agree with TRBD1. The CDR3 extends over 15 amino acids. V shed 4 bases and J 3 bases; nucleotides not matched to a gene: 7. Looked up from germline, CDR1 is SGHRS and CDR2 is YFSETQ. CDR3 region: CASSPGTDFYNEQFF. The DNA for the CDR3 is TGCGCCAGCAGCCCGGGGACAGACTTCTACAATGAGCAGTTCTTC.